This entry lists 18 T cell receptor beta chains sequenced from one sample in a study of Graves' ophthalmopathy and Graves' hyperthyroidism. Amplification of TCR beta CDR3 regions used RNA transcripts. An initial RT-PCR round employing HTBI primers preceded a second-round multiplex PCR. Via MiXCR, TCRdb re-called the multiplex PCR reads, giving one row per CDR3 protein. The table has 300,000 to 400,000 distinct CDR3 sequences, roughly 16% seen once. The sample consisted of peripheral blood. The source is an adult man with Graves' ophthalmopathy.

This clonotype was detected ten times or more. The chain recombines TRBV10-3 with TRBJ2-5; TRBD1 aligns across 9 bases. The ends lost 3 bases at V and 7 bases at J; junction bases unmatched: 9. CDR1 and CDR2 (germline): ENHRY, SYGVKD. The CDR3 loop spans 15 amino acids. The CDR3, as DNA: TGTGCCATCAGTGAACCGGGACAGGGATGGGGGACCCAGTACTTC. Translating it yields CAISEPGQGWGTQYF.

The CDR3 protein is CASSDYGVRSTEAFF. The CDR3 coding sequence is TGTGCCAGCAGTGATTACGGGGTGAGGAGCACTGAAGCTTTCTTT. This chain links TRBV6-1 with TRBJ1-1; the D is unclear. Trimming stripped 3 bases from V and 4 bases from J, with 15 bases between. The CDR3 totals 15 residues. Looked up from germline, CDR1 is MNHNS and CDR2 is SASEGT.

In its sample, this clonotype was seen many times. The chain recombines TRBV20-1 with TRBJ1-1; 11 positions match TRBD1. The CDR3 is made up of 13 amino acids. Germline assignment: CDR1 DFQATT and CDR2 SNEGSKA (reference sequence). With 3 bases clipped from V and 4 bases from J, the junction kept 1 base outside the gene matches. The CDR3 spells CSARDRGLTEAFF. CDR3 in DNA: TGCAGTGCTAGGGACAGGGGGCTCACTGAAGCTTTCTTT.

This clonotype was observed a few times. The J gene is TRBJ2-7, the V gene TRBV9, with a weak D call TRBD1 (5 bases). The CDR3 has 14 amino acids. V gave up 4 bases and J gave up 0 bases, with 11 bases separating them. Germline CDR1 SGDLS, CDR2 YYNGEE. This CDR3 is CASSHGHNSYEQYF. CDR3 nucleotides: TGTGCCAGCAGCCACGGACACAACTCCTACGAGCAGTACTTC.

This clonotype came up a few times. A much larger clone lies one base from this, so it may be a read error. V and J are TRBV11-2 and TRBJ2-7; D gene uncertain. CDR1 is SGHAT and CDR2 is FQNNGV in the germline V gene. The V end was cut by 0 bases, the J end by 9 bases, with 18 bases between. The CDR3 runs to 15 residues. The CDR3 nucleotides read TGTGCCAGCAGCTTAGATCCGCTGATTGACACTCGGCAGTACTTC. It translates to CASSLDPLIDTRQYF.

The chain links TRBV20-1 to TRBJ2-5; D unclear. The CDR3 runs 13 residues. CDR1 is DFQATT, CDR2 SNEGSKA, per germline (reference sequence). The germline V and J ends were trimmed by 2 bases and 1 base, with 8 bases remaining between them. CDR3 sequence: CSARQHLQETQYF. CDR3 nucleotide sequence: TGCAGTGCTAGACAACACCTCCAAGAGACCCAGTACTTC.

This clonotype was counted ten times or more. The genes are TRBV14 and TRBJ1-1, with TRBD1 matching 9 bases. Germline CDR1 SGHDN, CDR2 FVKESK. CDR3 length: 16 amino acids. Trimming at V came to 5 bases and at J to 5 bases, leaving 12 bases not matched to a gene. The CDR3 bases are TGTGCCAGCAGCGTACGAGGACAGGGGTATCGGACTGAAGCTTTCTTT. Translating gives CASSVRGQGYRTEAFF.

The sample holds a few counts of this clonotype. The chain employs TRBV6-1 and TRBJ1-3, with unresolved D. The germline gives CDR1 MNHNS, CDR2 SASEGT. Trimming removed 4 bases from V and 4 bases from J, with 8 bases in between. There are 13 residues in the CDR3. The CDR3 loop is CASSVAVGNTIYF. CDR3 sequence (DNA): TGTGCCAGCAGTGTCGCGGTCGGAAACACCATATATTTT.

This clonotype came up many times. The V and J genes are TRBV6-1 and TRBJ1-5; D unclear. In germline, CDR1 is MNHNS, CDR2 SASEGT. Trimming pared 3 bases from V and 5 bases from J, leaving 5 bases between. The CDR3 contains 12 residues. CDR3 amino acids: CASSESDQPQHF. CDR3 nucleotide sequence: TGTGCCAGCAGTGAGTCCGATCAGCCCCAGCATTTT.

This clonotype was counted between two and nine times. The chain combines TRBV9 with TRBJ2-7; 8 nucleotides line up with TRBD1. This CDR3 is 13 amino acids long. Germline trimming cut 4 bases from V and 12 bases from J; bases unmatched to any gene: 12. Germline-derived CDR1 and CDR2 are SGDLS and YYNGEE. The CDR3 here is CASSFRTGNGLYF. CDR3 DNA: TGTGCCAGCAGCTTCAGGACAGGGAACGGTTTGTACTTC.

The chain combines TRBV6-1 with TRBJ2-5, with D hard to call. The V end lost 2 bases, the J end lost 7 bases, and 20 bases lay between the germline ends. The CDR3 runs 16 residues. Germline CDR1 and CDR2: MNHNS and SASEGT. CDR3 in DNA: TGTGCCAGCAGTGAATTATCATTAGCCAGCTCGGGGACCCAGTACTTC. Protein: CASSELSLASSGTQYF.

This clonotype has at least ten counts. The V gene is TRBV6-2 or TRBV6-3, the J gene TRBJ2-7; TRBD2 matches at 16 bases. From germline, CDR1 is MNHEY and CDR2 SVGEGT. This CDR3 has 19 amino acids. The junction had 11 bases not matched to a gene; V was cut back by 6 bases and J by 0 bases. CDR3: CASSLPPGLAGGSSYEQYF. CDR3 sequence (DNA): TGTGCCAGCAGCCTCCCACCGGGACTAGCGGGGGGGAGCTCCTACGAGCAGTACTTC.

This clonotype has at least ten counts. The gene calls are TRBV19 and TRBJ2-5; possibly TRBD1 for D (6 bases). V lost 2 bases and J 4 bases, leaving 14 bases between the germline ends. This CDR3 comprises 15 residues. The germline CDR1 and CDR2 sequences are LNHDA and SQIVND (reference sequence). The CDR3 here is CASSIRAGRGETQYF. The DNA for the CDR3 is TGTGCCAGTAGTATAAGGGCGGGCAGGGGAGAGACCCAGTACTTC.

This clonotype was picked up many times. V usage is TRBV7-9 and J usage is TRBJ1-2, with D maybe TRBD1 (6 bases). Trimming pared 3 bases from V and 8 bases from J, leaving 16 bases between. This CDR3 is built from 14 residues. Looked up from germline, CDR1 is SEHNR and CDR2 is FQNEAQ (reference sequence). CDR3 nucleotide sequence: TGTGCCAGCAGCTTTGACGGGGGCGGGGGCGGCTACACCTTC. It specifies CASSFDGGGGGYTF.

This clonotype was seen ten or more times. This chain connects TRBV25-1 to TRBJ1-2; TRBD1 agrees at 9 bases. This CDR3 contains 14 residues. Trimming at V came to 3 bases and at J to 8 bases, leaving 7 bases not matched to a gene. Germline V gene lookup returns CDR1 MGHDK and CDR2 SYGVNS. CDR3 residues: CASSEAGTGNGYTF. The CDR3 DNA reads TGTGCCAGCAGTGAGGCCGGGACAGGGAACGGCTACACCTTC.

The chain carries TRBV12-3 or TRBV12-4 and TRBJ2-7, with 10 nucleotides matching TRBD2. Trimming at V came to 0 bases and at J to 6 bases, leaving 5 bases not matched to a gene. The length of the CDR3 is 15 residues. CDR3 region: CASSLASSGSREQYF. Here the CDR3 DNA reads TGTGCCAGCAGTTTAGCGTCTAGCGGGAGCCGCGAGCAGTACTTC.

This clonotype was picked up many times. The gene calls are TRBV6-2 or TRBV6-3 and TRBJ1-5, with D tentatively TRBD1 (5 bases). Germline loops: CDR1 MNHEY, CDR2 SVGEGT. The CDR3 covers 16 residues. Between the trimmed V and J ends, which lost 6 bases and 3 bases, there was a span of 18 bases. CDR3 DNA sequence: TGTGCCAGCAGGGGACTAAAGGGAAGGGACAATCAGCCCCAGCATTTT. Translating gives CASRGLKGRDNQPQHF.

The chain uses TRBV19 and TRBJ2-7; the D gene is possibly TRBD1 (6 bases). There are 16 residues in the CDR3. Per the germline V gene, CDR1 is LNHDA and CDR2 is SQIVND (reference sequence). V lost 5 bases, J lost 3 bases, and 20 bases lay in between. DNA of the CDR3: TGTGCCAGTAGTGGAAGGGGACACGATGCAATCTACGAGCAGTACTTC. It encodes CASSGRGHDAIYEQYF.